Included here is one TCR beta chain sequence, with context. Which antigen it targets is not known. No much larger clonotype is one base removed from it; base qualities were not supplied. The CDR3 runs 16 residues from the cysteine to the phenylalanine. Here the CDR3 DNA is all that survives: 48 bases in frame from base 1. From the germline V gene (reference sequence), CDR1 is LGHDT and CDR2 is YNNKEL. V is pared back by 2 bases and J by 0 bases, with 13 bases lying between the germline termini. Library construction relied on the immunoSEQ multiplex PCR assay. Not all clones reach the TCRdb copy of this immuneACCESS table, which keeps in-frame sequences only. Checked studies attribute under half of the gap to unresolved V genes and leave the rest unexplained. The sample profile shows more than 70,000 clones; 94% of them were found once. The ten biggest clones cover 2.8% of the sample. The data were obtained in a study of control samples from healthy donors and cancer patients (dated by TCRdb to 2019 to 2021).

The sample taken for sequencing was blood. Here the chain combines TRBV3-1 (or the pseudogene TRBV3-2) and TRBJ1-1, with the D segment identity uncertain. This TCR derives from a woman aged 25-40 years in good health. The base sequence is TGTGCCAGCAGCCAATGGGAAGCGTCTATGAACACTGAAGCTTTCTTT. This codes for CASSQWEASMNTEAFF.